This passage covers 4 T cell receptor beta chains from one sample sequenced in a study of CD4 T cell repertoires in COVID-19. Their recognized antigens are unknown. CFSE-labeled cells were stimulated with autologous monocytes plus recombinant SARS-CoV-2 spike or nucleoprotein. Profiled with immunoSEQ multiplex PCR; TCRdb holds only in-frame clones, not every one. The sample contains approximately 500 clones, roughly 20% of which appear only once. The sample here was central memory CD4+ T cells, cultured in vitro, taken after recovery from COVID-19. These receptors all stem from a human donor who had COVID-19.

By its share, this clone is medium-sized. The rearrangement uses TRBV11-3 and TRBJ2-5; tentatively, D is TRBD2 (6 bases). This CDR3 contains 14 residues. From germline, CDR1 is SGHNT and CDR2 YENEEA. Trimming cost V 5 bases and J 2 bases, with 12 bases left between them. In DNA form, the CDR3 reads TGTGCCAGCAGCCCAGGAGGGCAACAAGAGACCCAGTACTTC. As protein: CASSPGGQQETQYF.

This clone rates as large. CDR3 coding DNA: TGTGCCTGGAGTGTACCCCCAGGGGGCTACACTGAAGCTTTCTTT. It is translated as CAWSVPPGGYTEAFF. This rearrangement joins TRBV30 to TRBJ1-1; 8 nucleotides agree with TRBD1. The CDR3 covers 15 residues. V shed 0 bases, J shed 3 bases, and the junction held 6 bases outside the gene matches. From germline, CDR1 is GTSNPN and CDR2 SVGIG (reference sequence).

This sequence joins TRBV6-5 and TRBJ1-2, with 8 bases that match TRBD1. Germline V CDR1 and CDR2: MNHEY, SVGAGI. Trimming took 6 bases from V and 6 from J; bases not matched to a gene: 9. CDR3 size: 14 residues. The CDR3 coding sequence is TGTGCCAGCAGCAGGACAGGGAGGATGGATGGCTACACCTTC. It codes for CASSRTGRMDGYTF.

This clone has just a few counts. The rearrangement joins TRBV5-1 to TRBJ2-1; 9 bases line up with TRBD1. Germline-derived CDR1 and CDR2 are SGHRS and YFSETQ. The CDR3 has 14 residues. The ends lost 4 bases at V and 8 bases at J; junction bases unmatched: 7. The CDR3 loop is CASSRGQGLDEQFF. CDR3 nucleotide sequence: TGCGCCAGCAGCCGGGGACAGGGTTTGGATGAGCAGTTCTTC.